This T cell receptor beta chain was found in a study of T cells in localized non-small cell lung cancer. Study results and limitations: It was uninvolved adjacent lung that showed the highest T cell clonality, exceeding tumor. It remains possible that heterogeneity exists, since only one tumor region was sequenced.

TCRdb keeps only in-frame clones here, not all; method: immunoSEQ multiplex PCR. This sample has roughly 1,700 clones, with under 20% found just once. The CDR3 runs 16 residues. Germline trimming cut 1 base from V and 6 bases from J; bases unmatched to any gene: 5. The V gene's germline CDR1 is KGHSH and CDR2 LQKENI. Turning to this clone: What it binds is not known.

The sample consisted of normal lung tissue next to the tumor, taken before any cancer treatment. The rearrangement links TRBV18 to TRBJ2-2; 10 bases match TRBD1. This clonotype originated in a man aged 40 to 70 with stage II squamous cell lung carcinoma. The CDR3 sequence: CASSPLQTGGPGELFF. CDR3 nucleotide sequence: TGTGCCAGCTCACCACTCCAGACAGGGGGCCCCGGGGAGCTGTTTTTT.